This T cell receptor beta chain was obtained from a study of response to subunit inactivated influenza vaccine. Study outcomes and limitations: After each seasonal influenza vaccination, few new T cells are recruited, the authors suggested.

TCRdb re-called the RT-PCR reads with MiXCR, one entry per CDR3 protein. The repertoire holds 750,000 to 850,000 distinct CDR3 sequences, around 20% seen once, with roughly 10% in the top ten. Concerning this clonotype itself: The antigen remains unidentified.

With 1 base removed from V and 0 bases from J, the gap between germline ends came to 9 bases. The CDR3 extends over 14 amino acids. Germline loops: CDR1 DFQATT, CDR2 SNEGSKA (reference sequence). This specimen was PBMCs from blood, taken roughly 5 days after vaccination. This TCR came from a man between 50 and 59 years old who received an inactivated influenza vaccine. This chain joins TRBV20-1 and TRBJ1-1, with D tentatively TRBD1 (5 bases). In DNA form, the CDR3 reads TGCAGTGCTAGAGGTGGCAGGGTGAACACTGAAGCTTTCTTT. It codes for CSARGGRVNTEAFF.